The clone carrying this T cell receptor beta chain was counted a few times. This sample is part of a study of CD8+ T cells in alopecia areata. Study-level information: Those treated were given oral tofacitinib at 5 to 10 mg twice daily.

RNA, once extracted, was reverse transcribed into cDNA for use as the sequencing template. This table comes from immunoSEQ multiplex PCR, and its TCRdb copy is limited to in-frame clones, with some not included. The sample holds under 85,000 clones, about 44% seen once. Sample: CD8+ T cells sorted from blood, taken at week 0. The receptor's source is a human donor with alopecia areata.

The CDR3 bases are TGTGCCAGTAGTACCCTAAAACAGGGGAACACTGAAGCTTTCTTT. This encodes CASSTLKQGNTEAFF. V usage is TRBV19 and J usage is TRBJ1-1, with D maybe TRBD1 (6 bases). V lost 4 bases and J lost 1, with 13 bases in between. The CDR3 extends over 15 amino acids. Germline CDR1 reads LNHDA; CDR2 reads SQIVND (reference sequence).